This TCR beta chain derives from a study of regulatory T cells in long-lasting Graves disease. The time point denotes: persistent/refractory GD, antithyroid drugs over 5 years with positive TRAb. PBMC RNA was the source of the TCR library. The authors built TCR beta libraries using iRepertoire HTBI primers and Arm-PCR of CDR3 regions. One entry per CDR3 protein results from TCRdb running MiXCR on the multiplex PCR reads. Seen here are 430,000 or so distinct CDR3 sequences, about 21% observed once, and the top ten hold around 15%. Study outcomes and limitations: Persistent Graves' patients showed less TCR diversity than newly diagnosed patients showed.

This clonotype was recorded many times. No antigen is known for it. J gave up 7 bases and V 5 bases, and 11 bases lay outside the gene matches. The CDR3 loop spans 15 amino acids. From germline, CDR1 is SEHNR and CDR2 FQNEAQ (reference sequence). The chain links TRBV7-9 to TRBJ1-5; 7 bases fit TRBD1. This specimen consisted of peripheral blood mononuclear cells (PBMCs), obtained when the disease was refractory, from a patient treated with antithyroid drugs. The TCR comes from a female donor with Graves disease. This CDR3 is CASSRGAGGLQPQHF. CDR3 nucleotide sequence: TGTGCCAGCAGCCGGGGGGCAGGGGGACTCCAGCCCCAGCATTTT.